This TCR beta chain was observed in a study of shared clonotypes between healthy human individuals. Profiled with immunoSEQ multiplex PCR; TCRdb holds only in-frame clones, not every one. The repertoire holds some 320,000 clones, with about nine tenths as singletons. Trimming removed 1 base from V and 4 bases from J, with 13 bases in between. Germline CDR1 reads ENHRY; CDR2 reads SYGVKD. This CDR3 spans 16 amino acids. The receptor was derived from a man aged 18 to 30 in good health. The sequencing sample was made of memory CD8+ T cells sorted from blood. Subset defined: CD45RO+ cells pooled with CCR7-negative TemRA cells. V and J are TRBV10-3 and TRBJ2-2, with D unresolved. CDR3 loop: CAISELAVQGTGELFF. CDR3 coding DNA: TGTGCCATCAGTGAGTTGGCGGTCCAAGGCACCGGGGAGCTGTTTTTT.